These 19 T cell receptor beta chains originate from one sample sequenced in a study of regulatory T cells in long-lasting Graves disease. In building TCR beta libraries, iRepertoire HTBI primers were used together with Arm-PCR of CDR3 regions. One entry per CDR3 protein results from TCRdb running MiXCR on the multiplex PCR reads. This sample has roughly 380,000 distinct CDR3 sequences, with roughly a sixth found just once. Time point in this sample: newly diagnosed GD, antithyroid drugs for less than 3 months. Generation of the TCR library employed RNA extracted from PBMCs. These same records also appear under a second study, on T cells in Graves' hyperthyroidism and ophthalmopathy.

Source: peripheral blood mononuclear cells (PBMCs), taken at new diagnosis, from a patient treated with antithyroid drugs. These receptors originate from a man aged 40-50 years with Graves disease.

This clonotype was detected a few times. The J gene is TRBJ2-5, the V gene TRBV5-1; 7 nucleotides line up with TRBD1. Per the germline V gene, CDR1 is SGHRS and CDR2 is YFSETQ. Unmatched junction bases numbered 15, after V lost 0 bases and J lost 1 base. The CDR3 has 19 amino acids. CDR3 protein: CASSLDRQGKWSSQETQYF. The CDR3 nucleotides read TGCGCCAGCAGCTTGGATCGACAGGGAAAGTGGTCGAGCCAAGAGACCCAGTACTTC. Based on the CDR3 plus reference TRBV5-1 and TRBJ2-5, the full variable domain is KAGVTQTPRYLIKTRGQQVTLSCSPISGHRSVSWYQQTPGQGLQFLFEYFSETQRNKGNFPGRFSGRQFSNSRSEMNVSTLELGDSALYLCASSLDRQGKWSSQETQYFGPGTRLLVL.

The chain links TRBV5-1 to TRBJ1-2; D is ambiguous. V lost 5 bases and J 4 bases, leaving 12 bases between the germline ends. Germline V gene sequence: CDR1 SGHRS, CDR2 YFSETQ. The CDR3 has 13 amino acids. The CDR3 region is CASRPRRGYGYTF. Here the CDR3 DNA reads TGCGCCAGCAGACCACGACGGGGCTATGGCTACACCTTC.

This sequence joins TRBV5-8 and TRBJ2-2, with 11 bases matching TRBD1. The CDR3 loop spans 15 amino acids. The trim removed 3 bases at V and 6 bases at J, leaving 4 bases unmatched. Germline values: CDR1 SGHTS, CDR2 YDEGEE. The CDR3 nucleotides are TGTGCCAGCAGCTACCGGGACAGGGGGGCCGGGGAGCTGTTTTTT. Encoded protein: CASSYRDRGAGELFF.

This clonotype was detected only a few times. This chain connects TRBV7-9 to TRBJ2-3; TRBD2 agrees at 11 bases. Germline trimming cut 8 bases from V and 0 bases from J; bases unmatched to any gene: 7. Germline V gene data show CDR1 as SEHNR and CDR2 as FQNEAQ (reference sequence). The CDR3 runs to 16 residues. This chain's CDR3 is CASGPGLAVSTDTQYF. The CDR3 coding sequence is TGTGCCAGCGGCCCGGGACTAGCGGTTAGCACAGATACGCAGTATTTT.

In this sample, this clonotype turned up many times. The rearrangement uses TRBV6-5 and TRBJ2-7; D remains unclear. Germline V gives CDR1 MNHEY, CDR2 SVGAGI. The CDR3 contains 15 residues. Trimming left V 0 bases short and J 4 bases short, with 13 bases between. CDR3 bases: TGTGCCAGCAGTTACTCGATGACGGGCAGGTACGAGCAGTACTTC. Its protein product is CASSYSMTGRYEQYF.

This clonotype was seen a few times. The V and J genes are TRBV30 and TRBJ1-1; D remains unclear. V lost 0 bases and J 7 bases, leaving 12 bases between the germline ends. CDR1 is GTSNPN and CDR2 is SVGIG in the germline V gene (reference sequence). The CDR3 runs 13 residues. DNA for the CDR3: TGTGCCTGGAGTGTGATACCGCGGATTGAAGCTTTCTTT. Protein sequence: CAWSVIPRIEAFF. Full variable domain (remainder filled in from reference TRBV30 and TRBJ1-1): SQTIHQWPATLVQPVGSPLSLECTVEGTSNPNLYWYRQAAGRGLQLLFYSVGIGQISSEVPQNLSASRPQDRQFILSSKKLLLSDSGFYLCAWSVIPRIEAFFGQGTRLTVV.

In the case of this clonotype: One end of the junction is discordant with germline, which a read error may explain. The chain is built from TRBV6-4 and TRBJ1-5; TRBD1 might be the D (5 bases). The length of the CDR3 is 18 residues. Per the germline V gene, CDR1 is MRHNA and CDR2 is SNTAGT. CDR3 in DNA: TGTGCCAGCAGTTACTCCCCGTGGGGGGGGTATAGCAATCAGCCCCAGCATTTT. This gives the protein CASSYSPWGGYSNQPQHF.

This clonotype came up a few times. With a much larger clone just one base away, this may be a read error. DNA for the CDR3: TGTGCCAGCAGCGCACACCAGTCACCTCAAGAGACCCAGTACTTC. The encoded protein is CASSAHQSPQETQYF. This sequence joins TRBV2 and TRBJ2-5; D remains ambiguous. Germline V CDR1 and CDR2: SNHLY, FYNNEI. Between the trimmed V and J ends, which lost 6 bases and 2 bases, there was a span of 16 bases. This CDR3 has 15 amino acids.

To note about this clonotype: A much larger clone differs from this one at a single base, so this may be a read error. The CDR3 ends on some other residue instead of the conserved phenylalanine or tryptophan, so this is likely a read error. The CDR3 DNA reads as TGTGCCAGCAGTTTAAGAGGGGGGGCATCCGAGCAGTACCTC. It is translated as CASSLRGGASEQYL. The chain joins TRBV27 to TRBJ2-7; D is possibly TRBD2 (7 bases). This CDR3 comprises 14 residues. Looked up from germline, CDR1 is MNHEY and CDR2 is SMNVEV (reference sequence). V lost 2 bases to trimming and J lost 6 bases, with 14 bases between them.

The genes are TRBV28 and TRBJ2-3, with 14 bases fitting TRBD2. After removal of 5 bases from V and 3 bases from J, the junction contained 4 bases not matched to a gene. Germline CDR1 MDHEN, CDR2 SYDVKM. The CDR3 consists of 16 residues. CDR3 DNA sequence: TGTGCCAGCAGTGATGGGACTAGCGGGGGAACAGATACGCAGTATTTT. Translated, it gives CASSDGTSGGTDTQYF.

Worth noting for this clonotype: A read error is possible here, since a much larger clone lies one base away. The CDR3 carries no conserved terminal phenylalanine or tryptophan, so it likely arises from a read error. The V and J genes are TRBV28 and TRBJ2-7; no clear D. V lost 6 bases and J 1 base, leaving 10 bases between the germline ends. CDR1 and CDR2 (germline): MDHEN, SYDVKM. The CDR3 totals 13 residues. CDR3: CASRVGGSYEQYS. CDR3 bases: TGTGCCAGCAGGGTTGGCGGATCCTACGAGCAGTACTCC.

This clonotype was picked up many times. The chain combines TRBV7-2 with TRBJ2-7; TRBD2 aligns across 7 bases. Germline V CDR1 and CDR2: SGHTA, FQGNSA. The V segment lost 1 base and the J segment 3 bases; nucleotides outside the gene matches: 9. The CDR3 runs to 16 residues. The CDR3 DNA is TGTGCCAGCAGCTTAGATACCGGGACTACACTCTACGAGCAGTACTTC. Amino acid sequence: CASSLDTGTTLYEQYF.

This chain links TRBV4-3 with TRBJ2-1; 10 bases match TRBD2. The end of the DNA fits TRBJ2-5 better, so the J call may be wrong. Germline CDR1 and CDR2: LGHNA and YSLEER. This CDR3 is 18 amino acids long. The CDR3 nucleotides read TGCGCCAGCAGCCAAGAATCTAGCGGGGGTTCAACCCAAGAGACCCAGTACTTC. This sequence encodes CASSQESSGGSTQETQYF.

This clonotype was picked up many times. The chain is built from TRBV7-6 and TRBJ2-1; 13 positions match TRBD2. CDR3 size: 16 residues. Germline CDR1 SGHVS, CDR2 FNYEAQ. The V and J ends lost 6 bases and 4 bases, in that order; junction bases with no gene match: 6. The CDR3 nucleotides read TGTGCCAGCAGTCTAGGACTAGCGGGGGTGTACAATGAGCAGTTCTTC. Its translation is CASSLGLAGVYNEQFF.

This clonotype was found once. Written as DNA, the CDR3 is TGTGCCAGCAGCCCGACGTCGTGGCAGAGTAATGAAAAACTGTTTTTT. It translates to CASSPTSWQSNEKLFF. The chain combines TRBV27 with TRBJ1-4, with D hard to call. This CDR3 contains 16 residues. V was pared by 6 bases and J by 4 bases, with 18 bases between. Germline CDR1 is MNHEY and CDR2 is SMNVEV (reference sequence).

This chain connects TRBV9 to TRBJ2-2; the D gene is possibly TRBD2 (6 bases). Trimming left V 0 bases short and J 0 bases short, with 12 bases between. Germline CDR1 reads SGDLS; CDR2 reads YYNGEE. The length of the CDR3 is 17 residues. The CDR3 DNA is TGTGCCAGCAGCGTAGCTACGTGGGGGGCGAACACCGGGGAGCTGTTTTTT. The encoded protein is CASSVATWGANTGELFF.

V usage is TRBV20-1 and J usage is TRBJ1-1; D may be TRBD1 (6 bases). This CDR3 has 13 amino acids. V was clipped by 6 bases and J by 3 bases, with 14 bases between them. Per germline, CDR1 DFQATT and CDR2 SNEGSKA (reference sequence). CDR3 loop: CSASPGVDTEAFF. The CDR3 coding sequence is TGCAGTGCCTCGCCAGGGGTCGACACTGAAGCTTTCTTT.

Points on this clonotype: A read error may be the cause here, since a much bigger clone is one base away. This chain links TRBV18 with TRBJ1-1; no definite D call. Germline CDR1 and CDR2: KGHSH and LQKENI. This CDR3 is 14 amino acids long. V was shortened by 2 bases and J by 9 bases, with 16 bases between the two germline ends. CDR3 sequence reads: CASSPNVGVAKAFF. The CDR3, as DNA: TGTGCCAGCTCACCAAATGTTGGGGTTGCTAAAGCTTTCTTT.

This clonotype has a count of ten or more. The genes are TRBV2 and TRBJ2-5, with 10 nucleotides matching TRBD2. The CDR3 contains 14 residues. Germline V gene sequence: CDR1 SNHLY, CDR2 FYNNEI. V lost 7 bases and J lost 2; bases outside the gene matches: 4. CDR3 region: CASMVAGGQETQYF. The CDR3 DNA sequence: TGTGCCAGCATGGTAGCGGGGGGACAAGAGACCCAGTACTTC.